Listed below are T cell receptor beta chains from one sample, sequenced in a study of T cell repertoires in cytomegalovirus infection. No cognate antigen is known for these TCRs. TCRdb re-derived calls from the reads in MiXCR, one entry per CDR3 protein. The repertoire holds fewer than 350,000 distinct CDR3 sequences, with 29% as singletons. Source: cultured PBMCs, taken from culture after CMV antigen stimulation. The receptors stem from a human donor in good health (CMV status not recorded). Some clones in this sample may be carry-over from other donors' samples. Each CDR3 is given with its conserved first and last residue. The D gene is left open where the match is weak. The size field is filled for only some rows; it gives once, few, many or a size class.

clone size,J gene,D gene,V gene,CDR3 protein,CDR3 DNA
few,TRBJ1-5,TRBD1,TRBV12-3/TRBV12-4,CASSLNWGQGNQPQHF,TGTGCCAGCAGTTTAAATTGGGGACAGGGAAATCAGCCCCAGCATTTT
-,TRBJ1-2,-,TRBV11-2,CASSPVGAGYGYTF,TGTGCCAGCAGCCCGGTGGGGGCAGGCTATGGCTACACCTTC
many,TRBJ1-2,-,TRBV4-2,CASSLTRGLGFYYGYTF,TGTGCCAGCAGCCTTACGAGAGGGCTGGGATTTTACTATGGCTACACCTTC
few,TRBJ1-2,-,TRBV7-9,CASRYGGRDGYTF,TGTGCCAGCAGATATGGGGGGCGCGACGGCTACACCTTC
-,TRBJ2-7,TRBD1,TRBV12-3/TRBV12-4,CASSSGTVDEQYF,TGTGCCAGCAGTTCCGGGACAGTGGACGAGCAGTACTTC
-,TRBJ2-7,TRBD1,TRBV9,CASSPRGQLYEQYF,TGTGCCAGCAGCCCTAGGGGACAGCTCTACGAGCAGTACTTC
many,TRBJ1-1,-,TRBV7-6,CASSSDIGRNTEAFF,TGTGCCAGCAGCTCGGACATTGGAAGGAACACTGAAGCTTTCTTT
-,TRBJ1-4,-,TRBV19,CASTQPWRNEKLFF,TGTGCCAGTACCCAACCGTGGAGGAATGAAAAACTGTTTTTT
-,TRBJ1-2,-,TRBV10-3,CAISEYSGNGYTF,TGTGCCATCAGTGAGTACTCGGGGAATGGCTACACCTTC
many,TRBJ1-4,-,TRBV7-9,CASSLAGPQEEKLFF,TGTGCCAGCAGCTTAGCCGGGCCCCAAGAGGAAAAACTGTTTTTT